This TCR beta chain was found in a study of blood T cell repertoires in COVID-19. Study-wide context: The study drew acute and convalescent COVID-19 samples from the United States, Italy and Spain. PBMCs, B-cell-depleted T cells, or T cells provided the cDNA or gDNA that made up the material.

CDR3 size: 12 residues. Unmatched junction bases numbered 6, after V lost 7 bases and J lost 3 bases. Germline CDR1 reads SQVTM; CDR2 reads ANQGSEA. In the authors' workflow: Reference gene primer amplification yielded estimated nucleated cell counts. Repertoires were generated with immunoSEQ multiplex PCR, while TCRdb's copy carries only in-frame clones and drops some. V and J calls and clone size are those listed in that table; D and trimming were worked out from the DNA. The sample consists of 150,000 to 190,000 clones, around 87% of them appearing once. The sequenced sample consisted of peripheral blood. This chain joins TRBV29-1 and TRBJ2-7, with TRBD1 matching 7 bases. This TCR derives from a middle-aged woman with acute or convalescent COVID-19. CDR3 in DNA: TGCAGCGCTAGACAGGGTTACTACGAGCAGTACTTC. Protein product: CSARQGYYEQYF.